This T cell receptor beta chain was identified during a study of blood T cell repertoires in COVID-19. In the source study's methods: Estimated nucleated cell counts came from reference gene primer amplification. Libraries were prepared by immunoSEQ multiplex PCR; TCRdb keeps only in-frame clonotypes and omits some of them. V and J calls and clone size come straight from that table; D and trimming were deduced from the DNA. The repertoire includes about 150,000 clones, 78% of them detected once, and under 2% sits in the top ten. Germline trimming cut 4 bases from V and 4 bases from J; bases unmatched to any gene: 4. The CDR3 consists of 15 residues. The germline gives CDR1 MNHEY, CDR2 SVGAGI. In its sample, this clone was seen once.

The sequence derives from a man older than 75 with acute or convalescent COVID-19. Material: peripheral blood. The chain is built from TRBV6-5 and TRBJ2-1; 10 bases are a match to TRBD2. CDR3 in amino acids: CASSLAGGLYNEQFF. The CDR3 bases are TGTGCCAGCAGTTTAGCGGGGGGTTTGTACAATGAGCAGTTCTTC.